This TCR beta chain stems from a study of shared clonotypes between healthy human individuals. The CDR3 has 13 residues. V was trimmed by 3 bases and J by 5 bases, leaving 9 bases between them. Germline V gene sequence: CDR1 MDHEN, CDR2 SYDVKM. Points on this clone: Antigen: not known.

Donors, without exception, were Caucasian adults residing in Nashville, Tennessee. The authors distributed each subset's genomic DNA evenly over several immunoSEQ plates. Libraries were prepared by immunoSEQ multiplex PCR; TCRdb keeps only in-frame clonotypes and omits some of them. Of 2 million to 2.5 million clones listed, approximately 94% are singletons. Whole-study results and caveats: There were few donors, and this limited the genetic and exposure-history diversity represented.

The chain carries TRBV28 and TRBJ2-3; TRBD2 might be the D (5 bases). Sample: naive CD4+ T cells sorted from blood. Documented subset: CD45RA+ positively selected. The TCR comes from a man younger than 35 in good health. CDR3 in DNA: TGTGCCAGCAGTTTGGGAGATGTAGATACGCAGTATTTT. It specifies CASSLGDVDTQYF.